This T cell receptor (beta chain) was profiled in a study of T-cell reconstitution after alpha-beta-depleted transplantation in children. About this clonotype: Its antigen remains unidentified.

Unique molecular identifiers were incorporated during preparation of the TCRbeta library. One entry per CDR3 protein, called by TCRdb with MiXCR from the PCR reads. The sample records 200,000 to 250,000 distinct CDR3 sequences, roughly 25% being singletons. The CDR3 covers 19 residues. Per the germline V gene, CDR1 is SGHAT and CDR2 is FQDESV (reference sequence). With 1 base removed from V and 0 bases from J, the gap between germline ends came to 19 bases. Study results and caveats: Recipient T cells and thymic progenitors that survived gave rise to the high TCRbeta diversity observed at day 60 in some patients. Where alpha-beta T cells came from about two months after transplant was reportedly several hundred expanded graft clones.

The source material was PBMCs, sampled before TCRalphabeta/CD19-depleted stem cell transplant. This receptor was obtained from a girl aged 2 to 9 with Fanconi anemia, due to receive a stem cell transplant. V gene TRBV11-1 combines with J gene TRBJ2-1; possible D gene TRBD2, 5 bases. The CDR3 is CASSLVDSLRRSSYNEQFF. In nucleotides, the CDR3 is TGTGCCAGCAGCTTAGTAGACTCCCTTAGGAGGAGCTCCTACAATGAGCAGTTCTTC.